This TCR beta chain was found in a study of T cells after yellow fever vaccination (dated by TCRdb to the late 2010s). Turning to the overall study: The SMART-Seq v4 Ultra Low Input RNA kit was used to prepare libraries from fractions with low cell numbers. Blood was collected at multiple timepoints before and after primary and secondary immunization, and bulk PBMC replicates and cell subsets were isolated. Two healthy male donors made up the cohort, one aged 18 to 30 years and the other aged 30 to 40 years. To track T-cell clones before and after primary and booster YFV17D yellow fever vaccination, bulk TCR alpha and beta repertoires were sequenced longitudinally. The paper's findings and limits, for the study overall: After the booster, most of the clones that had expanded following primary vaccination were detected again (approximately 95% of CD4 and 80% to 90% of CD8), which suggests that memory was broadly maintained. Because the study included only two donors, the extent to which the findings can be generalized is limited. Compared with the primary T-cell response, the secondary T-cell response was faster but weaker, reaching its peak on day 5 rather than on day 15. A small share of clonotypes occurred in both CD4 and CD8 compartments, likely arising from convergent recombination. Computational filtering was required because FACS-sorted repertoires could contain abundant contaminating clonotypes from the bulk population.

TCR cDNA was synthesized by 5'RACE template switching, which introduced a universal primer site and unique molecular identifiers. Priming of cDNA synthesis was performed from both the TCR alpha and TCR beta constant segments. Libraries were amplified in two PCR steps, with sample barcodes and sequencing adapters added in the second step. Sequencing of the libraries was done on either Illumina HiSeq 2500 (2x100 bp) or NovaSeq (2x150 bp). The study's processing was this. Reads were demultiplexed and collapsed into UMI consensus sequences with MIGEC, and V(D)J alignment was performed with MiXCR. Vaccine-responding clonotypes were identified with edgeR using replicate PBMC samples, with FDR below 0.01 and a log2 fold change above 5 up to day 15 being required. Each bulk clonotype received a CD4 or CD8 identity based on whether the sequenced CD4 or CD8 repertoire contained that clonotype at higher abundance. TCRdb reworked the public reads: Q25 trimming with fastp, MiXCR clone assembly, productive beta chains retained. All rows with the same CDR3 protein become a single entry with the most common DNA and genes. The V and J calls come from TCRdb's annotation, not from the publication. The sample table records 600,000 to 750,000 distinct CDR3 sequences; about 12% of these occur just once. 14% to 15% of the sample comes from the top ten.

On this clonotype itself: Its recognized antigen is unknown. No qualities accompany the bases; no much larger clone lies one base away.

Explained via the paper, the treatment or condition label denotes: live attenuated yellow fever vaccine strain. At every blood-draw timepoint, two biological replicates of bulk PBMCs were collected. PBMCs were isolated from peripheral blood using a standard Ficoll-Paque protocol. RNA was extracted with TriZol from bulk PBMCs, CD4 and CD8 fractions, and dextramer-positive and dextramer-negative fractions. At the junction V is shortened by 7 bases and J by 6 bases, with 14 bases in between. There are 13 amino acids in the CDR3, from cysteine to phenylalanine inclusive. Only CDR3 DNA is held: 39 bases, read in frame from base 1.

The TCR originated in a man younger than 40 who received the YFV17D yellow fever vaccine. This chain is built from TRBV12-3 or TRBV12-4 and TRBJ2-3; a tentative D match to TRBD2 spans 6 bases. Source: PBMCs, taken on the day of the yellow fever booster vaccination. At the DNA level, the sequence is TGTGCCAGCACTCTCCCTGGGAGGGATACGCAGTATTTT. Translated, this gives CASTLPGRDTQYF.